One and the same sample provided the 5 T cell receptor beta chains below, sequenced in a study of chemoradiotherapy in HPV16-positive cancers (dated by TCRdb to the early 2020s). The protocol used for the library was the immunoSEQ multiplex PCR assay. TCRdb retrieved this table from immuneACCESS and kept in-frame rearrangements only. Not all clones are present; in checked studies, unresolved V genes account for under half, and no reason is known for the remainder. Present in this sample are about 2,000 clones, roughly 80% of which were seen just once. The top ten hold roughly 3.1% of the sample. Sequencing used tumor tissue, obtained from a patient who underwent chemoradiotherapy. Receptors were obtained from a human donor with HPV-associated anogenital cancer.

V and J are TRBV11-2 and TRBJ2-1, with D unresolved. The CDR3 totals 13 residues. V lost 5 bases and J lost 8, with 13 bases in between. In germline, CDR1 is SGHAT, CDR2 FQNNGV. CDR3 protein: CASSPTPPYEQFF. DNA for the CDR3: TGTGCCAGCAGCCCGACCCCGCCGTATGAGCAGTTCTTC.

This clone occurred once. This rearrangement joins TRBV5-4 to TRBJ2-1; the match to TRBD2 covers 8 bases. CDR1 is SGHNT, CDR2 YYREEE, per germline (reference sequence). Trimming took 2 bases from V and 4 from J; bases not matched to a gene: 8. CDR3 size: 16 residues. The CDR3 DNA is TGTGCCAGCAGCTTATTCGCGGGGGGCAAATACAATGAGCAGTTCTTC. Translated, it gives CASSLFAGGKYNEQFF. The full variable domain, its missing parts supplied by reference TRBV5-4 and TRBJ2-1, is ETGVTQSPTHLIKTRGQQVTLRCSSQSGHNTVSWYQQALGQGPQFIFQYYREEENGRGNFPPRFSGLQFPNYSSELNVNALELDDSALYLCASSLFAGGKYNEQFFGPGTRLTVL.

J is TRBJ2-5 and V is TRBV7-9, with a possible D match to TRBD2 (5 bases). The germline V gene encodes CDR1 SEHNR and CDR2 FQNEAQ (reference sequence). Trimming took 0 bases from V and 3 from J, leaving 8 bases between them. The CDR3 contains 14 residues. The CDR3 DNA is TGTGCCAGCAGCTTAGCGCGAGGGAAAGAGACCCAGTACTTC. It yields the protein CASSLARGKETQYF.

The CDR3 coding sequence is TGTGCCAGCAGCCCCGCCCGGGACGGGGAGCTGTTTTTT. It encodes CASSPARDGELFF. The J gene is TRBJ2-2, the V gene TRBV11-2; possibly TRBD2 for D (5 bases). This CDR3 has 13 residues. Germline V gene data show CDR1 as SGHAT and CDR2 as FQNNGV. V lost 5 bases, J lost 7 bases, and 11 bases lay in between.

This chain uses TRBV27 with TRBJ2-1; 9 nucleotides line up with TRBD2. This CDR3 contains 15 residues. Germline lookup yields CDR1 MNHEY and CDR2 SMNVEV (reference sequence). V was clipped by 7 bases and J by 7 bases; unmatched bases: 11. The CDR3 nucleotides read TGTGCCAGCACCGAGCTAGCGGGATTCGCAAATGAGCAGTTCTTC. Translation gives CASTELAGFANEQFF.